This T cell receptor beta chain was recovered during a study of cytomegalovirus exposure and HLA in healthy donors. Study as a whole: Unique TCR beta sequences numbering about 100 million came from 150 million to 200 million T cells in an earlier analysis.

Overall study results and limits: Upon later analysis, HLA-associated TCR beta chains proved more clonally expanded than other, equally common chains.

The PCR ran on 60 Vbeta and 13 Jbeta primers. TCRdb keeps only in-frame clones here, not all; method: immunoSEQ multiplex PCR. The sample shows 150,000 to 200,000 clones, 77% of them seen only once. Turning to this clone: The target antigen is unknown.

Trimming stripped 3 bases from V and 4 bases from J, with 10 bases between. Germline assignment: CDR1 MDHEN and CDR2 SYDVKM. The CDR3 consists of 14 residues. The V call is TRBV28, the J call TRBJ1-5; unclear D gene. This sequence was found in a young woman in good health and CMV-seronegative. Specimen: PBMCs. The CDR3 sequence: CASSFWGGNQPQHF. The CDR3 DNA reads TGTGCCAGCAGTTTTTGGGGAGGGAATCAGCCCCAGCATTTT.